A selection of T cell receptor beta chains follows, all from one sample in a study of blood T cell repertoires in COVID-19. Here immunoSEQ multiplex PCR was the method, and the copy in TCRdb shows in-frame clones only, minus some. The repertoire has under 350,000 clones, 70% to 90% of them found once; the top ten carry approximately 11%. The material sequenced was peripheral blood. These receptors were obtained from a woman aged 70 to 79 with acute or convalescent COVID-19. The CDR3 runs from the conserved cysteine through the conserved F or W. A D gene is named only where the DNA matches it firmly. Size values are once, few and many counts, or a class for expanded clones, and some rows have none.

v_call,clone_size,j_call,d_call,cdr3_aa,cdr3_nt
TRBV7-9,-,TRBJ2-3,TRBD2,CASSLGLAGTDTQYF,TGTGCCAGCAGCCTGGGACTAGCGGGGACAGATACGCAGTATTTT
TRBV12-5,-,TRBJ2-2,-,CASGLPGLGVGGELFF,TGTGCTAGTGGTTTGCCGGGACTTGGGGTTGGTGGGGAGCTGTTTTTT
TRBV6-2/TRBV6-3,-,TRBJ2-1,-,CASSQFGLSGANEQFF,TGTGCCAGCAGCCAATTTGGACTTTCAGGGGCCAATGAGCAGTTCTTC
TRBV4-2,-,TRBJ1-3,TRBD1,CASSQVLAGGQISSGNTIYF,TGTGCCAGCAGCCAAGTTTTGGCAGGGGGGCAAATCAGCTCTGGAAACACCATATATTTT
TRBV6-6,-,TRBJ2-5,TRBD2,CASRERGTQETQYF,TGTGCCAGCAGGGAGCGGGGCACACAAGAGACCCAGTACTTC
TRBV2,-,TRBJ2-3,-,CASSEARRASTDTQYF,TGTGCCAGCAGTGAAGCGCGGAGGGCAAGCACAGATACGCAGTATTTT
TRBV7-8,-,TRBJ1-6,-,CASSLGQGHSPLHF,TGTGCCAGCAGCTTAGGGCAGGGTCATTCACCCCTCCACTTT
TRBV10-3,few,TRBJ1-2,TRBD1,CAIRGPGTGDGYTF,TGTGCCATCAGGGGTCCCGGGACAGGGGACGGCTACACCTTC
TRBV5-8,-,TRBJ1-2,-,CASSLARGSDTF,TGTGCCAGCAGCTTGGCCCGGGGATCAGACACCTTC
TRBV3-1/TRBV3-2,once,TRBJ2-1,-,CASSQVRVPNNEQFF,TGTGCCAGCAGCCAAGTGAGGGTCCCTAACAATGAGCAGTTCTTC
TRBV5-1,-,TRBJ2-7,TRBD2,CASSSGSSGSYEQYF,TGCGCCAGCAGCTCAGGATCTAGCGGTTCCTACGAGCAGTACTTC
TRBV4-2,-,TRBJ2-7,TRBD1,CASTPRSGRTGRYEQYF,TGTGCCAGCACCCCCAGGTCGGGGCGGACAGGCCGTTACGAGCAGTACTTC
TRBV18,-,TRBJ1-5,TRBD1,CASSPRQGDDQPQHF,TGTGCCAGCTCACCGAGACAGGGAGATGATCAGCCCCAGCATTTT
TRBV29-1,-,TRBJ2-1,TRBD2,CSATGLANEQFF,TGCAGCGCTACGGGACTAGCCAATGAGCAGTTCTTC
TRBV10-3,-,TRBJ1-1,TRBD1,CAISGTGQGRTEAFF,TGTGCCATCAGTGGGACCGGACAGGGACGCACTGAAGCTTTCTTT
TRBV5-1,-,TRBJ1-2,-,CASRGGSYGYTF,TGCGCCAGCAGGGGGGGGAGCTATGGCTACACCTTC
TRBV19,-,TRBJ2-1,-,CASSIRLAVSSYNEQFF,TGTGCCAGTAGTATCCGATTAGCGGTCAGCTCCTACAATGAGCAGTTCTTC
TRBV19,-,TRBJ2-7,-,CASSIRGTYEQYF,TGTGCCAGTAGTATTAGGGGAACCTACGAGCAGTACTTC